This is a list of T cell receptor beta chains from one sample in a study of cytomegalovirus exposure and HLA in healthy donors. The protocol was immunoSEQ multiplex PCR, while the TCRdb copy is restricted to in-frame clones and leaves out a portion. The table for this sample gives 150,000 to 250,000 clones. The sample comprised PBMCs. The receptors come from a boy aged 5-17 years in good health and CMV-seronegative. Both conserved end residues are part of each CDR3. The D gene is left open where the match is weak.

J | V | D | DNA | CDR3
TRBJ2-7 | TRBV28 | TRBD1 | TGTGCCAGCAGTTTGGTCCGGGACAGGGGCTACGAGCAGTACTTC | CASSLVRDRGYEQYF
TRBJ1-2 | TRBV19 | - | TGTGCCAGTAGTATCCGCCCGGGGGCTAACTATGGCTACACCTTC | CASSIRPGANYGYTF
TRBJ2-1 | TRBV6-5 | - | TGTGCCAGCAGTTACTCGGGACTCGCAGGAATGAATGAGCAGTTCTTC | CASSYSGLAGMNEQFF
TRBJ1-2 | TRBV19 | TRBD1 | TGTGCCAGTAGTCGTTGGACAGGGGGCAACTATGGCTACACCTTC | CASSRWTGGNYGYTF
TRBJ2-3 | TRBV7-9 | TRBD2 | TGTGCCAGCAGCTCCTCCGGGACTAGCGGGGGGTCCGCAACAGATACGCAGTATTTT | CASSSSGTSGGSATDTQYF
TRBJ2-3 | TRBV7-3 | - | TGTGCCAGCAGCTTAGCCAGCGTAACGGATACGCAGTATTTT | CASSLASVTDTQYF
TRBJ1-4 | TRBV6-1 | - | TGTGCCAGCAACGGACTGGCGGCTAATGAAAAACTGTTTTTT | CASNGLAANEKLFF
TRBJ2-7 | TRBV7-9 | TRBD1 | TGTGCCAGCAGCCTCACCGGACAGGGCTACGAGCAGTACTTC | CASSLTGQGYEQYF
TRBJ2-5 | TRBV6-1 | - | TGTGCCAGCAGTACCAACACAGGGGGGGTTGAGACCCAGTACTTC | CASSTNTGGVETQYF
TRBJ1-1 | TRBV19 | - | TGTGCCAGTAGTATCAGGGCATCTAACACTGAAGCTTTCTTT | CASSIRASNTEAFF
TRBJ2-1 | TRBV5-1 | TRBD2 | TGCGCCAGCAAAACTAGCGGGGGATACAATGAGCAGTTCTTC | CASKTSGGYNEQFF
TRBJ1-2 | TRBV4-1 | - | TGCGCCAGCAGCCCCGGGGTTTTAAGTGGAATTAACTATGGCTACACCTTC | CASSPGVLSGINYGYTF
TRBJ1-5 | TRBV4-1 | - | TGCGCCAGCAGCCAAAATCCGGGACTGGATGTTCGGGGCAATCAGCCCCAGCATTTT | CASSQNPGLDVRGNQPQHF
TRBJ2-1 | TRBV4-3 | TRBD1 | TGCGCCAGCCGCCCTAAATACAGGGGCGATGAGCAGTTCTTC | CASRPKYRGDEQFF
TRBJ1-2 | TRBV6-5 | - | TGTGCCAGCAGTTACGAGAGTGGGCAGGGCTACACCTTC | CASSYESGQGYTF
TRBJ2-7 | TRBV11-2 | TRBD2 | TGTGCCAGCAGCTTCCTTAGCGGGGGTCTTAGCTCCTACGAGCAGTACTTC | CASSFLSGGLSSYEQYF
TRBJ1-2 | TRBV18 | - | TGTGCCAGCTCAGGGACAAACTATGGCTACACCTTC | CASSGTNYGYTF
TRBJ2-7 | TRBV7-6 | TRBD1 | TGTGCCAGCAGCCCGGGACAGGGCCCCCTCGAGCAGTACTTC | CASSPGQGPLEQYF
TRBJ1-1 | TRBV5-1 | - | TGCGCCAGCAGCTTAAGAGAAAACACTGAAGCTTTCTTT | CASSLRENTEAFF
TRBJ1-5 | TRBV27 | - | TGTGCCAGCAGTTTATCTGGTCAGGGTTTCAATCAGCCCCAGCATTTT | CASSLSGQGFNQPQHF
TRBJ1-3 | TRBV10-2 | - | TGCGCCAGCAGTGCACAGGGTCTTTCTGGAAACACCATATATTTT | CASSAQGLSGNTIYF
TRBJ2-3 | TRBV4-1 | - | TGCGCCAGCAGCCAAAGGCCGGCTGCGGGAGATACGCAGTATTTT | CASSQRPAAGDTQYF
TRBJ2-3 | TRBV18 | TRBD2 | TGTGCCAGCTCACCACCACTACTAGCGGTGGGTCGGAAGAACGGCACAGATACGCAGTATTTT | CASSPPLLAVGRKNGTDTQYF
TRBJ2-7 | TRBV4-3 | TRBD1 | TGCGCCAGCAGCCAAGAGTCACTGGGGGACAGGGGGCCCTACGAGCAGTACTTC | CASSQESLGDRGPYEQYF
TRBJ1-1 | TRBV4-1 | TRBD1 | TGCGCCAGCAGCCAATTGGCAGGGGGCGCAGGTTGGAACACTGAAGCTTTCTTT | CASSQLAGGAGWNTEAFF